The rows below give T cell receptor beta chains drawn from one sample of a study of identical twins. TCRdb ran MiXCR on the 5' RACE reads and lists one entry per CDR3 protein. Among some 500,000 distinct CDR3 sequences listed, roughly 9.5% were seen once. This sample also appeared in a second study, on yellow fever vaccine responses in identical twins.

The sample consisted of PBMCs. Receptors originate from a woman aged 18 to 35 in good health. CDR3s include the opening cysteine and the closing phenylalanine or tryptophan. The order of the fields is J gene, clone size, D gene, V gene, CDR3 DNA, CDR3 protein. The D gene is left open where the match is weak. For some rows the clone size is stated as once, few or many, or as a class when expanded; others skip it.

j_call: TRBJ2-1; clone_size: -; d_call: TRBD1; v_call: TRBV4-2; cdr3_nt: TGTGCCAGCAGCCAACAAATTCGTCAGGGGGCAAGCTCCTACAATGAGCAGTTCTTC; cdr3_aa: CASSQQIRQGASSYNEQFF
j_call: TRBJ1-2; clone_size: few; d_call: TRBD1; v_call: TRBV28; cdr3_nt: TGTGCCAGCACCCCAGGGGGAAGGGCTGGCTACACCTTC; cdr3_aa: CASTPGGRAGYTF
j_call: TRBJ2-3; clone_size: -; d_call: -; v_call: TRBV5-8; cdr3_nt: TGTGCCAGCTGCCAGCGAGGAAAAACAGATACGCAGTATTTT; cdr3_aa: CASCQRGKTDTQYF
j_call: TRBJ2-3; clone_size: many; d_call: -; v_call: TRBV10-3; cdr3_nt: TGTGCCATCGGATCCTTTGGCACAGATACGCAGTATTTT; cdr3_aa: CAIGSFGTDTQYF
j_call: TRBJ2-3; clone_size: many; d_call: -; v_call: TRBV5-5; cdr3_nt: TGTGCCAGCAGCTTGGCCGGGGTGCGGGCAGATACGCAGTATTTT; cdr3_aa: CASSLAGVRADTQYF
j_call: TRBJ2-1; clone_size: -; d_call: -; v_call: TRBV7-9; cdr3_nt: TGTGCCAGCAGCTTAGGTCCGGGCGGGACAATCTACAATGAGCAGTTCTTC; cdr3_aa: CASSLGPGGTIYNEQFF
j_call: TRBJ2-1; clone_size: few; d_call: -; v_call: TRBV4-2; cdr3_nt: TGTGCCAGCAGCCAAGAGACTGAGCAGTTCTTC; cdr3_aa: CASSQETEQFF
j_call: TRBJ1-1; clone_size: -; d_call: -; v_call: TRBV29-1; cdr3_nt: TGCAGCGTTGACGGCTGGGCCACTGAAGCTTTCTTT; cdr3_aa: CSVDGWATEAFF
j_call: TRBJ1-1; clone_size: few; d_call: TRBD1; v_call: TRBV4-1; cdr3_nt: TGCGCCAGCAGCCAAAGTAACAGGGGTGAAGCTTTCTTT; cdr3_aa: CASSQSNRGEAFF
j_call: TRBJ1-4; clone_size: -; d_call: -; v_call: TRBV6-5; cdr3_nt: TGTGCCAGCAGTTACTCTTTGACAGCAACTAATGAAAAACTGTTTTTT; cdr3_aa: CASSYSLTATNEKLFF
j_call: TRBJ2-7; clone_size: -; d_call: TRBD1; v_call: TRBV12-3/TRBV12-4; cdr3_nt: TGTGCCAGCAGTTCTGCGGGACAGGGGCGTTACGAGCAGTACTTC; cdr3_aa: CASSSAGQGRYEQYF
j_call: TRBJ2-7; clone_size: -; d_call: -; v_call: TRBV25-1; cdr3_nt: TGTGCCAGCAGTGAGGGTTGGGGGGCTGGCTGGTACGAGCAGTACTTC; cdr3_aa: CASSEGWGAGWYEQYF
j_call: TRBJ2-5; clone_size: few; d_call: -; v_call: TRBV28; cdr3_nt: TGTGCCAGCACCGCTCAGGGGGGCATCCAAGAGACCCAGTACTTC; cdr3_aa: CASTAQGGIQETQYF
j_call: TRBJ2-7; clone_size: -; d_call: -; v_call: TRBV10-3; cdr3_nt: TGTGCCATCAGTGAGTCCGGGACGGAGGCCTACGAGCAGTACTTC; cdr3_aa: CAISESGTEAYEQYF
j_call: TRBJ1-1; clone_size: many; d_call: -; v_call: TRBV12-3/TRBV12-4; cdr3_nt: TGTGCCAGCAGTCCCGAGGACAGCATGAACACTGAAGCTTTCTTT; cdr3_aa: CASSPEDSMNTEAFF
j_call: TRBJ2-5; clone_size: -; d_call: -; v_call: TRBV7-9; cdr3_nt: TGTGCCAGCAGCTTAGGGGGATCTGGGTTTGAAGAGACCCAGTACTTC; cdr3_aa: CASSLGGSGFEETQYF
j_call: TRBJ1-2; clone_size: -; d_call: -; v_call: TRBV29-1; cdr3_nt: TGCAGCGTCGAGACACGCTATGGCTACACCTTC; cdr3_aa: CSVETRYGYTF
j_call: TRBJ2-3; clone_size: few; d_call: TRBD1; v_call: TRBV20-1; cdr3_nt: TGCAGTGCTAGAGAGTCTGGGACAGGCACAGATACGCAGTATTTT; cdr3_aa: CSARESGTGTDTQYF
j_call: TRBJ2-7; clone_size: many; d_call: -; v_call: TRBV29-1; cdr3_nt: TGCAGCGTTGGTGTCAGGGCCTACGAGCAGTACTTC; cdr3_aa: CSVGVRAYEQYF
j_call: TRBJ2-7; clone_size: -; d_call: -; v_call: TRBV11-1; cdr3_nt: TGTGCCAGCAGCTTAACGTCGGCTATACGATTCACCTCCTACGAGCAGTACTTC; cdr3_aa: CASSLTSAIRFTSYEQYF
j_call: TRBJ1-1; clone_size: few; d_call: -; v_call: TRBV9; cdr3_nt: TGTGCCAGCAGCGTAGGGGCGAAGAACACTGAAGCTTTCTTT; cdr3_aa: CASSVGAKNTEAFF
j_call: TRBJ2-1; clone_size: few; d_call: -; v_call: TRBV20-1; cdr3_nt: TGCAGTGCTAGCGTTTACAATGAGCAGTTCTTC; cdr3_aa: CSASVYNEQFF
j_call: TRBJ2-7; clone_size: few; d_call: TRBD1; v_call: TRBV5-1; cdr3_nt: TGCGCCAGCAGCTTGGGTACAGGGGCCCCCTACGAGCAGTACTTC; cdr3_aa: CASSLGTGAPYEQYF
j_call: TRBJ2-3; clone_size: many; d_call: -; v_call: TRBV27; cdr3_nt: TGTGCCAGCAGTCTCTGGGGCGGCACAGATACGCAGTATTTT; cdr3_aa: CASSLWGGTDTQYF
j_call: TRBJ1-1; clone_size: many; d_call: -; v_call: TRBV10-3; cdr3_nt: TGTGCCATCAGTGGACAGGAGGACACTGAAGCTTTCTTT; cdr3_aa: CAISGQEDTEAFF
j_call: TRBJ2-5; clone_size: many; d_call: TRBD1; v_call: TRBV10-3; cdr3_nt: TGTGCCACCGGGACAGGGCAAGAGACCCAGTACTTC; cdr3_aa: CATGTGQETQYF
j_call: TRBJ2-1; clone_size: -; d_call: TRBD2; v_call: TRBV12-3/TRBV12-4; cdr3_nt: TGTACCCTCTGTGCTAGCGGGGGGGGGCCGAGCTCCTACAATGAGCAGTTCTTC; cdr3_aa: CTLCASGGGPSSYNEQFF
j_call: TRBJ2-2; clone_size: -; d_call: TRBD2; v_call: TRBV7-8; cdr3_nt: TGTGCCAGCAGCACTAGCGAGTCGCGCACCGGGGAGCTGTTTTTT; cdr3_aa: CASSTSESRTGELFF
j_call: TRBJ2-1; clone_size: many; d_call: -; v_call: TRBV20-1; cdr3_nt: TGCAGTGCTAGGCCTACAGGATACAATGAGCAGTTCTTC; cdr3_aa: CSARPTGYNEQFF
j_call: TRBJ2-3; clone_size: few; d_call: TRBD1; v_call: TRBV20-1; cdr3_nt: TGCAGTGCTAGAGCCGGGACAGGGGGCACAGATACGCAGTATTTT; cdr3_aa: CSARAGTGGTDTQYF
j_call: TRBJ2-1; clone_size: many; d_call: TRBD2; v_call: TRBV29-1; cdr3_nt: TGCAGCGTTGTAGGTGGGGGGACTAACAATGAGCAGTTCTTC; cdr3_aa: CSVVGGGTNNEQFF
j_call: TRBJ1-2; clone_size: few; d_call: -; v_call: TRBV5-1; cdr3_nt: TGCGCCAGCAGCCCGGACGGGGGTGGCTATGGCTACACCTTC; cdr3_aa: CASSPDGGGYGYTF
j_call: TRBJ1-2; clone_size: few; d_call: -; v_call: TRBV24-1; cdr3_nt: TGTGCCACCAGTGATTTAGGGTTCGGCTACACCTTC; cdr3_aa: CATSDLGFGYTF
j_call: TRBJ2-3; clone_size: many; d_call: -; v_call: TRBV20-1; cdr3_nt: TGCAGTGCTAGAGATGCTAGGACAGATACGCAGTATTTT; cdr3_aa: CSARDARTDTQYF
j_call: TRBJ2-3; clone_size: many; d_call: TRBD2; v_call: TRBV4-3; cdr3_nt: TGCGCCAGCAGCCAAGGGACTAGCGGGAGTTCTGGGGCAGATACGCAGTATTTT; cdr3_aa: CASSQGTSGSSGADTQYF
j_call: TRBJ2-6; clone_size: many; d_call: -; v_call: TRBV2; cdr3_nt: TGTGCCAGCAGTTCAACTTCCTCTGGGGCCAACGTCCTGACTTTC; cdr3_aa: CASSSTSSGANVLTF
j_call: TRBJ2-7; clone_size: few; d_call: TRBD1; v_call: TRBV7-8; cdr3_nt: TGTGCCAGCAGCTTCCGGGACAGGGTCTTCGAGCAGTACTTC; cdr3_aa: CASSFRDRVFEQYF
j_call: TRBJ1-1; clone_size: -; d_call: -; v_call: TRBV4-3; cdr3_nt: TGCGCCAGCAGCCAGAACCCCTTGGGACCGATCACTGAAGCTTTCTTT; cdr3_aa: CASSQNPLGPITEAFF
j_call: TRBJ2-2; clone_size: many; d_call: -; v_call: TRBV2; cdr3_nt: TGTGCCAGCAGACCAGAAACGAACACCGGGGAGCTGTTTTTT; cdr3_aa: CASRPETNTGELFF
j_call: TRBJ2-3; clone_size: -; d_call: -; v_call: TRBV29-1; cdr3_nt: TGCAGCGTTGCATCAGATACGCAGTATTTT; cdr3_aa: CSVASDTQYF
j_call: TRBJ2-7; clone_size: few; d_call: -; v_call: TRBV12-3/TRBV12-4; cdr3_nt: TGTGCCAGCAGTTTTCGGGGAGATTCCTACGAGCAGTACTTC; cdr3_aa: CASSFRGDSYEQYF
j_call: TRBJ2-7; clone_size: -; d_call: -; v_call: TRBV4-3; cdr3_nt: TGCGCCAGCAGCCAAGAAGACTCCCGATCGGACAGTCCCTACGAGCAGTACTTC; cdr3_aa: CASSQEDSRSDSPYEQYF
j_call: TRBJ2-1; clone_size: few; d_call: -; v_call: TRBV3-1; cdr3_nt: TGTGCCAGCAGCAATAGGTCCTACAATGAGCAGTTCTTC; cdr3_aa: CASSNRSYNEQFF
j_call: TRBJ2-1; clone_size: many; d_call: TRBD2; v_call: TRBV6-1; cdr3_nt: TGTGCCAGCAGTGAAGTCACTAGCGGGAGGATATCCTACAATGAGCAGTTCTTC; cdr3_aa: CASSEVTSGRISYNEQFF
j_call: TRBJ2-3; clone_size: few; d_call: TRBD2; v_call: TRBV10-3; cdr3_nt: TGTGCCATCAGTGAGTCAAGAGCGGGGACGGGGTCTGATACGCAGTATTTT; cdr3_aa: CAISESRAGTGSDTQYF
j_call: TRBJ2-2; clone_size: many; d_call: -; v_call: TRBV6-4; cdr3_nt: TGTGCCAGCAGCGGGACTGACACCGGGGAGCTGTTTTTT; cdr3_aa: CASSGTDTGELFF
j_call: TRBJ2-5; clone_size: many; d_call: -; v_call: TRBV6-5; cdr3_nt: TGTGCCAGCAACCTACTCGGGACCCAGTACTTC; cdr3_aa: CASNLLGTQYF
j_call: TRBJ2-5; clone_size: -; d_call: -; v_call: TRBV7-3; cdr3_nt: TGTGCCAGCAGCCTCGAGACCGGTCCCCAGTACTTC; cdr3_aa: CASSLETGPQYF
j_call: TRBJ1-4; clone_size: few; d_call: -; v_call: TRBV12-3/TRBV12-4; cdr3_nt: TGTGCCAGCAGCGACTCCAATGATGAAAAACTGTTTTTT; cdr3_aa: CASSDSNDEKLFF
j_call: TRBJ2-1; clone_size: -; d_call: TRBD2; v_call: TRBV7-8; cdr3_nt: TGTGCCACCGCACTAGCGGGGGTTGGCCATGAGCAGTTCTTC; cdr3_aa: CATALAGVGHEQFF
j_call: TRBJ2-1; clone_size: few; d_call: TRBD2; v_call: TRBV7-2; cdr3_nt: TGTGCCAGCAGGGGGACTAGCGGGGATGTGTATGAGCAGTTCTTC; cdr3_aa: CASRGTSGDVYEQFF
j_call: TRBJ2-3; clone_size: -; d_call: -; v_call: TRBV6-4; cdr3_nt: TGTGCCAGCAGTGTCACGGGGTCTGGCACAGATACGCAGTATTTT; cdr3_aa: CASSVTGSGTDTQYF
j_call: TRBJ2-5; clone_size: few; d_call: TRBD1; v_call: TRBV6-1; cdr3_nt: TGTGCCAGCAGTCAGGACAGGGGGAGGAGCGAGACCCAGTACTTC; cdr3_aa: CASSQDRGRSETQYF
j_call: TRBJ2-3; clone_size: few; d_call: -; v_call: TRBV2; cdr3_nt: TGTGCCAGCAGTAATTACAGGGAATCAGATACGCAGTATTTT; cdr3_aa: CASSNYRESDTQYF
j_call: TRBJ1-2; clone_size: many; d_call: -; v_call: TRBV5-1; cdr3_nt: TGCGCCAGCAGCGCGAATTCGGGGGGCAGGGCCTATGGCTACACCTTC; cdr3_aa: CASSANSGGRAYGYTF